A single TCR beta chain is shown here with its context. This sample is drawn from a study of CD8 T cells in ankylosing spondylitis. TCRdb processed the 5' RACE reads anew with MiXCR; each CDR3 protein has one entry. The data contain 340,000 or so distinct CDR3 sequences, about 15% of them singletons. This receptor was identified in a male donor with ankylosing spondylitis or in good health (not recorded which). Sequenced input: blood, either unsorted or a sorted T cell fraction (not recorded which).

This CDR3 reads CASQLTANTEAFF. The CDR3 bases are TGTGCCAGTCAACTAACGGCTAACACTGAAGCTTTCTTT. This sequence joins TRBV19 and TRBJ1-1, with D uncertain. Germline CDR1 and CDR2: LNHDA and SQIVND (reference sequence). This CDR3 has 13 amino acids. Trimming removed 8 bases from V and 2 bases from J, with 12 bases in between.